This T cell receptor beta chain was captured by sequencing in a study of blood T cell repertoires in COVID-19. Study as a whole: The United States, Italy and Spain were the sources of the acute and convalescent COVID-19 samples.

Using immunoSEQ multiplex PCR, the repertoire was profiled, and TCRdb retains in-frame clones only, with some absent. This table holds roughly 30,000 clones, 70% to 90% found once. Trimming removed 2 bases at V and 3 bases at J, with 13 bases between. CDR1 KGHSH and CDR2 LQKENI come from the germline V gene. There are 15 residues in the CDR3. This sequence was found in a human donor in a cohort sampled during active COVID-19. The specimen sequenced was peripheral blood. The chain combines TRBV18 with TRBJ1-1, with D tentatively TRBD1 (6 bases). The DNA for the CDR3 is TGTGCCAGCTCACCAAGCGGGGGCGCGTACACTGAAGCTTTCTTT. Its protein product is CASSPSGGAYTEAFF.